Listed below are T cell receptor beta chains from one sample, sequenced in a study of Graves' ophthalmopathy and Graves' hyperthyroidism. TCRdb reprocessed the multiplex PCR reads with MiXCR, giving one entry per CDR3 protein. The sample lists more than 1,000,000 distinct CDR3 sequences, about two fifths occurring once. Sample: peripheral blood or thyroid tissue (not recorded which). These TCRs come from an adult man with Graves' hyperthyroidism. The CDR3 runs from the conserved cysteine through the conserved F or W. D genes are given only for firm matches. Clone size appears in some rows only: once, few, many, or a class for an expanded clone.

TRBV7-3	TRBJ1-1	many	14	TRBD1	TGTGCCAGCAGGTCCGGGACAGGGGGGACTGAAGCTTTCTTT	CASRSGTGGTEAFF
TRBV13	TRBJ2-2	-	16	TRBD2	TGTGCCAGCAGCTTTTTGGGACTACCGAACACCGGGGAGCTGTTTTTT	CASSFLGLPNTGELFF
TRBV4-1	TRBJ2-5	many	15	TRBD1	TGCGCCAGCAGCCAAGAGAGAGGGGGCTGGGAGACCCAGTACTTC	CASSQERGGWETQYF
TRBV15	TRBJ1-4	-	14	-	TGTGCCACCAGCAGAGATGCAGGGCATGGAAAACTGTTTTTT	CATSRDAGHGKLFF
TRBV10-2	TRBJ1-5	-	16	TRBD1	TGCGCCAGCAGTGAGAGTAAAGGACAGGGCAACCAGCCCCAGCATTTT	CASSESKGQGNQPQHF
TRBV30	TRBJ1-1	few	13	-	TGTGCCTGGAGTAGGTCAAGGAACACTGAAGCTTTCTTT	CAWSRSRNTEAFF
TRBV20-1	TRBJ2-7	-	13	TRBD1	TGCAGTGCCAGGACGAACAGGGGCAACGAGCAGTACTTC	CSARTNRGNEQYF
TRBV12-3/TRBV12-4	TRBJ1-4	few	12	-	TGTGCCAGCAGTTTCAATCTTTTCCGACAGGTGTGG	CASSFNLFRQVW
TRBV20-1	TRBJ1-5	many	15	-	TGCAGTGCTAACGTGGGCAGGGTCGGAAATCAGCCCCAGCATTTT	CSANVGRVGNQPQHF
TRBV6-6	TRBJ1-5	-	17	-	TGTGCCAGCAGGGGGAGGAGAGGAGAGTATAGCAATCAGCCCCAGCATTTT	CASRGRRGEYSNQPQHF
TRBV7-2	TRBJ2-5	many	15	-	TGTGCCAGCAGCCCGGTGGAGGCAGGGCGGGAGACCCAGTACTTC	CASSPVEAGRETQYF
TRBV7-9	TRBJ2-6	many	16	-	TGTGCCAGCAGCACAGACGACAGCTCTGGGGCCAACGTCCTGACTTTC	CASSTDDSSGANVLTF
TRBV29-1	TRBJ1-1	few	13	-	TGCAGCGGGGCACAATTGATGGGGACTGAAGCTTTCTTT	CSGAQLMGTEAFF
TRBV9	TRBJ1-1	many	14	-	TGTGCCAGCAGCGTAGGCAGGGGCGGAACTGAAGCTTTCTTT	CASSVGRGGTEAFF
TRBV10-3	TRBJ1-2	many	13	-	TGTGCCAGCAGTCACTGGACAGAGGACGGCTACACCTTC	CASSHWTEDGYTF
TRBV5-1	TRBJ1-1	many	16	-	TGCGCCAGCAGTTTCGACTTCGAGGGGGTGAACACTGAAGCTTTCTTT	CASSFDFEGVNTEAFF
TRBV6-5	TRBJ2-7	many	16	-	TGTGCCAGCAGCACCATCGGACGCGTAAGCTCCTACGAGCAGTACTTC	CASSTIGRVSSYEQYF
TRBV4-2	TRBJ2-2	-	15	TRBD2	TGTGCCAGCAGCCAAGTGGGGACTAGCCCCGGGGAGCTGTTTTTT	CASSQVGTSPGELFF
TRBV11-2	TRBJ2-5	many	16	TRBD1	TGTGCCAGCAGCTTAGACCTCGACAGGGTATGGGAGACCCAGTACTTC	CASSLDLDRVWETQYF
TRBV7-9	TRBJ2-7	many	14	-	TGTGCCAGCAGCTCGCCGGGACTCAGCTACGAGCAGTACTTC	CASSSPGLSYEQYF
TRBV4-1	TRBJ2-5	few	16	TRBD2	TGCGCCAGCAGCCACTCCGGGACTAGCGGGCAAGAGACCCAGTACTTC	CASSHSGTSGQETQYF
TRBV7-9	TRBJ2-5	many	15	-	TGTGCCAGCAGCTTAGGAGTCGGAAAACAAGAGACCCAGTACTTC	CASSLGVGKQETQYF
TRBV5-5	TRBJ2-5	many	12	-	TGTGCCAGCAGCTGGACCTGGGAGACCCAGTACTTC	CASSWTWETQYF
TRBV10-2	TRBJ2-5	many	14	-	TGCGCCAGCAGTGAGACGGGGACGAAAGAGACCCAGTACTTC	CASSETGTKETQYF
TRBV6-5	TRBJ1-1	-	21	-	TGTGCCAGCAGTGACGACAGTCCCCACTACCAACCCCACTTCATGAACACTGAAGCTTTCTTT	CASSDDSPHYQPHFMNTEAFF
TRBV2	TRBJ1-1	few	14	TRBD1	TGTGCCAGCAGTTTCCAGGACAGGGCGACTGAAGCTTTCTTT	CASSFQDRATEAFF
TRBV10-2	TRBJ1-1	-	16	TRBD1	TGCGCCAGCAGTGAGGACGGCACAGGGGGGGGACAAGAAGCTTTCTTT	CASSEDGTGGGQEAFF
TRBV12-3/TRBV12-4	TRBJ2-7	many	15	TRBD2	TGTGCCAGCAGTTTAGGGGGACTAGCGGGGTACGAGCAGTACTTC	CASSLGGLAGYEQYF
TRBV12-3/TRBV12-4	TRBJ1-5	many	15	-	TGTGCCAGCAGACTAGGGACATCGAGCAATCAGCCCCAGCATTTT	CASRLGTSSNQPQHF
TRBV4-3	TRBJ2-1	-	15	TRBD2	TGCGCCAGCAGCCAAGTAGCGGGACTAGCAAATGAGCAGTTCTTC	CASSQVAGLANEQFF
TRBV9	TRBJ1-2	-	14	-	TGTGCCAGCAGCGTCGAAGGTGTAGCCGGAAGACACACCTTC	CASSVEGVAGRHTF
TRBV20-1	TRBJ1-2	few	15	-	TGCAGTGCTATTGATAACGAAAAGACTAACTATGGCTACACCTTC	CSAIDNEKTNYGYTF
TRBV2	TRBJ2-5	many	13	-	TGTGCCAGCAGGTTAGCTACTCAAGAGACCCAGTACTTC	CASRLATQETQYF
TRBV15	TRBJ1-2	-	17	TRBD1	TGTGCCACCAGCAGAGCCATTGGGACAGGGGGCTTCTATGGCTACACCTTC	CATSRAIGTGGFYGYTF
TRBV5-6	TRBJ1-5	many	15	-	TGTGCCAGCAGCTTGGTTCCGGGGCTGGATCAGCCCCAGCATTTT	CASSLVPGLDQPQHF
TRBV10-3	TRBJ2-7	-	14	TRBD2	TGTGCCAGCAGCATGGGGGGAGGGCCATACGAGCAGTACTTC	CASSMGGGPYEQYF
TRBV6-6	TRBJ2-5	many	11	-	TGTGCCAACAGGGACCGGGAGACCCAGTACTTC	CANRDRETQYF
TRBV29-1	TRBJ1-4	many	13	-	TGCAGCGTTGAGCGTCAGGGCGATGAAAAACTGTTTTTT	CSVERQGDEKLFF
TRBV19	TRBJ1-1	many	15	TRBD1	TGTGCCAGTAGGTCGTCGACAGGGGAATCGACTGAAGCTTTCTTT	CASRSSTGESTEAFF
TRBV15	TRBJ1-5	-	15	TRBD1	TGTGCCACCAGCAGGGATCCAGGGGGAAATCAGCCCCAGCATTTT	CATSRDPGGNQPQHF
TRBV29-1	TRBJ1-2	-	11	-	TGCAGCTTAGGAGGGACGTATGGCTACACCTTC	CSLGGTYGYTF
TRBV20-1	TRBJ2-7	few	11	-	TGCAGTGCTAGAAGTACCTACGAGCAGTACTTC	CSARSTYEQYF
TRBV19	TRBJ2-2	-	15	-	TGTGCCAGTAGTATTTCCCTAAGTAATACCGGGGAGCTGTTTTTT	CASSISLSNTGELFF
TRBV20-1	TRBJ2-3	few	16	-	TGCAGTGCTAGAGACGGGACTCACTTTATCACAGATACGCAGTATTTT	CSARDGTHFITDTQYF
TRBV29-1	TRBJ1-4	many	17	-	TGCAGCGTTGATTGGAGGGGGAACTTATCTACTAATGAAAAACTGTTTTTT	CSVDWRGNLSTNEKLFF
TRBV29-1	TRBJ1-2	-	14	-	TGCAGCGTTGATTGGGGACTCCTCAGGGATGGCTACACCTTC	CSVDWGLLRDGYTF